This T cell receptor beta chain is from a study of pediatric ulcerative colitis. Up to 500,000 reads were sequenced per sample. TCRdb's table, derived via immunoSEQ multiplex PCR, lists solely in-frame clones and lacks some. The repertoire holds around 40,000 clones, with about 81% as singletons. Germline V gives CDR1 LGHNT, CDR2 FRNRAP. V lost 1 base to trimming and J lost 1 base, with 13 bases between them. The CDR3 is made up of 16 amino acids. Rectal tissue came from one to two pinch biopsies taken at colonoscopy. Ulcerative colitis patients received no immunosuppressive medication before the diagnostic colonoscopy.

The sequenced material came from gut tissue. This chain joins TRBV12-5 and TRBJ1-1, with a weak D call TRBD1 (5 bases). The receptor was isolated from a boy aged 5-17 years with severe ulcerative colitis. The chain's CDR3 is CASGLETAGWNTEAFF. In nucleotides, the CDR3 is TGTGCTAGTGGTTTGGAGACAGCAGGATGGAACACTGAAGCTTTCTTT. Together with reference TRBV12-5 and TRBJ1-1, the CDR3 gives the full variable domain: DARVTQTPRHKVTEMGQEVTMRCQPILGHNTVFWYRQTMMQGLELLAYFRNRAPLDDSGMPKDRFSAEMPDATLATLKIQPSEPRDSAVYFCASGLETAGWNTEAFFGQGTRLTVV.